This TCR beta chain was sequenced for a study of blood T cell repertoires in COVID-19. Per the original data handling: Amplification with reference gene primers provided the estimates of nucleated cell counts. Method: immunoSEQ multiplex PCR; TCRdb's copy keeps in-frame clones and lacks some. That table gives V, J and clone size, and the DNA gave D and trimming. Here the sample spans fewer than 200,000 clones, roughly 88% being singletons. The CDR3 is 18 residues long. Germline trimming cut 1 base from V and 5 bases from J; bases unmatched to any gene: 13. The germline V gene has CDR1 SGHTA and CDR2 FQGNSA.

Sequenced input: peripheral blood. The V call is TRBV7-2, the J call TRBJ2-7; 11 bases fit TRBD2. The clonotype was recovered from a man between 18 and 35 years old with COVID-19, enrolled during active disease. CDR3 region: CASSLDRPTTSGGNEQYF. In DNA form, the CDR3 reads TGTGCCAGCAGCTTAGACCGTCCCACTACTAGCGGGGGAAACGAGCAGTACTTC.